This TCR beta chain was recorded in a study of cytomegalovirus exposure and HLA in healthy donors. With 0 bases clipped from V and 7 bases from J, the junction kept 9 bases outside the gene matches. Germline V CDR1 and CDR2: MDHEN, SYDVKM. CDR3 length: 16 residues. The PCR used 60 Vbeta and 13 Jbeta primers. Some clones are missing from TCRdb's copy, which holds only in-frame ones; the method was immunoSEQ multiplex PCR. The sample yields around 260,000 clones, over 70% seen once. In the case of this clone: Its antigen is still unknown.

Study-wide results and limits: Accurate predictions that matched the HLA-A and HLA-B alleles of most subjects were reportedly made from TCR beta sequences.

The clonotype was recovered from a girl aged 2 to 10 in good health and CMV-seronegative. This rearrangement joins TRBV28 to TRBJ2-1, with TRBD1 matching 7 bases. Sequenced sample: PBMCs. CDR3 region: CASSLWIAGTANEQFF. As DNA, the CDR3 is TGTGCCAGCAGTTTATGGATCGCCGGGACAGCAAATGAGCAGTTCTTC.